This T cell receptor (beta chain) was sequenced in a study of shared clonotypes between healthy human individuals. Study context: Used for every donor were three CD4 naive, three CD4 memory, two CD8 naive and one CD8 memory plate.

The naive CD8 population came from CD45RO-negative cells selected for CCR7, without terminally differentiated effector memory CD45RA+ cells. Several immunoSEQ 96-well plates shared each subset's DNA, each plate a replicate. Libraries were prepared by immunoSEQ multiplex PCR; TCRdb keeps only in-frame clonotypes and omits some of them. The sample has 1.5 million to 2.5 million clones, approximately 94% seen once. The V and J ends lost 5 bases and 7 bases respectively, with 9 bases between them. The CDR3 runs to 12 residues. Per the germline V gene, CDR1 is PRHDT and CDR2 is FYEKMQ (reference sequence).

Source material: naive CD8+ T cells sorted from blood. The receptor was derived from a man younger than 35 in good health. The V gene is TRBV13, the J gene TRBJ2-1; D is uncertain. The CDR3 is CASSGVGNEQFF. CDR3 coding DNA: TGTGCCAGCAGCGGGGTAGGGAATGAGCAGTTCTTC.